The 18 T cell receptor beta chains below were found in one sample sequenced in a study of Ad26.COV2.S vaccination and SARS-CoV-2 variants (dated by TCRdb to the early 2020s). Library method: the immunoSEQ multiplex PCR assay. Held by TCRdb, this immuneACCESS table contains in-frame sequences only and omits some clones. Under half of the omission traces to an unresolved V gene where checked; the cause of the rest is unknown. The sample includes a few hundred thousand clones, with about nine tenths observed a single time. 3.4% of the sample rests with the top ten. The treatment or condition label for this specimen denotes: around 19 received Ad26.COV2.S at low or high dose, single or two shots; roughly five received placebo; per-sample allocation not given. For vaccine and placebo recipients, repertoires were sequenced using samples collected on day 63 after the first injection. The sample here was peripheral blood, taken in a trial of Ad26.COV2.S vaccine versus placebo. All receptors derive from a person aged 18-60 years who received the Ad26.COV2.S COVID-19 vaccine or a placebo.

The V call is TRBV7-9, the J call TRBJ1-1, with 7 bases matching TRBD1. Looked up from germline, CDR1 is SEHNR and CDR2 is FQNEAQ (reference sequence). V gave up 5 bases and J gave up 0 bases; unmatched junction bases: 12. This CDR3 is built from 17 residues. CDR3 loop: CASSPRSTGNMNTEAFF. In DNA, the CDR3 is TGTGCCAGCAGCCCTAGGTCGACAGGGAATATGAACACTGAAGCTTTCTTT.

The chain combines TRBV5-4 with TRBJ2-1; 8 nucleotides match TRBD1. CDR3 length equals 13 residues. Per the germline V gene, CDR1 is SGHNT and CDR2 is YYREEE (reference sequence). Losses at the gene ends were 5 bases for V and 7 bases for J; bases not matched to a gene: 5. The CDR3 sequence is CASRRQGLNEQFF. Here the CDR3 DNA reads TGTGCCAGCAGGCGACAGGGGTTAAATGAGCAGTTCTTC.

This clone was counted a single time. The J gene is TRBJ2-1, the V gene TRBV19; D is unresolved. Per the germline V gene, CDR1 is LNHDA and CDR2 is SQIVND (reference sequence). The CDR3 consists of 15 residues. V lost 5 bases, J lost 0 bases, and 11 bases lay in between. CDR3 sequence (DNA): TGTGCCAGTAGTCCGACACCCAGCTCCTACAATGAGCAGTTCTTC. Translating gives CASSPTPSSYNEQFF.

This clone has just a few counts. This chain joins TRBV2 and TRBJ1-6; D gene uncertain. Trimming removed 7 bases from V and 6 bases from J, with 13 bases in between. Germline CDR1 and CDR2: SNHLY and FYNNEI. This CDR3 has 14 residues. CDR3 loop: CASTSRSSNSPLHF. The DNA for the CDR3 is TGTGCCAGCACATCGCGGAGCAGTAATTCACCCCTCCACTTT.

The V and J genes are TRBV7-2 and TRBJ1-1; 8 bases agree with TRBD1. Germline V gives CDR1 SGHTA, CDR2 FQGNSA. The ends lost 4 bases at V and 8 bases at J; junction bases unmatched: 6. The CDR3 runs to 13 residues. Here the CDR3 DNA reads TGTGCCAGCAGCTCCCGGACAGGGCTGGAAGCTTTCTTT. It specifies CASSSRTGLEAFF.

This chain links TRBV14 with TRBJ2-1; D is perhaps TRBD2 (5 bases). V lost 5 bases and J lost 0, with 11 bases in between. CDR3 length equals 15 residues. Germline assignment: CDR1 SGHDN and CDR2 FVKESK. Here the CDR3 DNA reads TGTGCCAGCAGCAGGAGGTACCACTCCTACAATGAGCAGTTCTTC. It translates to CASSRRYHSYNEQFF.

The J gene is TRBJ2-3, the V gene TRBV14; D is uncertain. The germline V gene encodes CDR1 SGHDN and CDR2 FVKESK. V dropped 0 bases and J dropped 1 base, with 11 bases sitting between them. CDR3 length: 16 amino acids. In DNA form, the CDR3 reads TGTGCCAGCAGCCAAGATTCTGGGCTGCGCACAGATACGCAGTATTTT. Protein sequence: CASSQDSGLRTDTQYF. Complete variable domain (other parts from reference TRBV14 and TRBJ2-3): EAGVTQFPSHSVIEKGQTVTLRCDPISGHDNLYWYRRVMGKEIKFLLHFVKESKQDESGMPNNRFLAERTGGTYSTLKVQPAELEDSGVYFCASSQDSGLRTDTQYFGPGTRLTVL.

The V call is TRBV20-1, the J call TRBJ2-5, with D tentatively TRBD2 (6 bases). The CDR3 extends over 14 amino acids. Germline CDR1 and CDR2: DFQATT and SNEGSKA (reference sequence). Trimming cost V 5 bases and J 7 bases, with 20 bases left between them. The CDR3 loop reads CSAGGAGPRGTQYF. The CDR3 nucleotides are TGCAGTGCTGGTGGAGCGGGTCCAAGGGGGACCCAGTACTTC.

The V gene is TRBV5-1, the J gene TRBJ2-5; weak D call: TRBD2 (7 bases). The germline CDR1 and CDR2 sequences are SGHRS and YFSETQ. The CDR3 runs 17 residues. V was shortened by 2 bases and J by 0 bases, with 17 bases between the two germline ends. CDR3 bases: TGCGCCAGCAGCTTTGGCGGGGGCTTGGGCAACCAAGAGACCCAGTACTTC. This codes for CASSFGGGLGNQETQYF.

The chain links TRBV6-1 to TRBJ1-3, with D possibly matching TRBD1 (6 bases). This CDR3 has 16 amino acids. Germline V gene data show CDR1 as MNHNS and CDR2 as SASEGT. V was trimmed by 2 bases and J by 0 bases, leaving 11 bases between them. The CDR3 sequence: CASSERGLYSGNTIYF. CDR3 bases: TGTGCCAGCAGTGAACGGGGGCTATACTCTGGAAACACCATATATTTT.

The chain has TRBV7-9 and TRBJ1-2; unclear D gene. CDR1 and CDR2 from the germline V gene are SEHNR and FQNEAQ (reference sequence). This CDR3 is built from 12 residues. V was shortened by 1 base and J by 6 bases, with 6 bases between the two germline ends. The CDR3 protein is CASSLVVNGYTF. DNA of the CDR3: TGTGCCAGCAGCTTAGTGGTCAATGGCTACACCTTC.

The CDR3 DNA reads TGCGCCAGCAGCCGAAAACTCCTAGCGGGGGGGCCAACAGATACGCAGTATTTT. Residues: CASSRKLLAGGPTDTQYF. The chain is built from TRBV4-1 and TRBJ2-3; TRBD2 aligns across 12 bases. The CDR3 covers 18 residues. The germline gives CDR1 MGHRA, CDR2 YSYEKL. The V and J ends lost 4 bases and 3 bases, in that order; junction bases with no gene match: 11.

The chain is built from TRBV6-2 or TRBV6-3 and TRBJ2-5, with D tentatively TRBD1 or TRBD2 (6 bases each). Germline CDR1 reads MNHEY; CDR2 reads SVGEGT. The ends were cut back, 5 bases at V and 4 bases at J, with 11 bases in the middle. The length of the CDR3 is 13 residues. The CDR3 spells CASSLQGGETQYF. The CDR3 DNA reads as TGTGCCAGCAGTCTACAGGGAGGAGAGACCCAGTACTTC.

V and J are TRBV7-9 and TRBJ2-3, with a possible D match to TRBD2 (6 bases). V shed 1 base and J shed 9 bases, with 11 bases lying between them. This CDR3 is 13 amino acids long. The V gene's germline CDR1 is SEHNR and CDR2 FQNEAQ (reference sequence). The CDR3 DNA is TGTGCCAGCAGCTTAGTGGGCGGGGACACGCAGTATTTT. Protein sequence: CASSLVGGDTQYF. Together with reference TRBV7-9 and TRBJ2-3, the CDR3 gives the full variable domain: DTGVSQNPRHKITKRGQNVTFRCDPISEHNRLYWYRQTLGQGPEFLTYFQNEAQLEKSRLLSDRFSAERPKGSFSTLEIQRTEQGDSAMYLCASSLVGGDTQYFGPGTRLTVL.

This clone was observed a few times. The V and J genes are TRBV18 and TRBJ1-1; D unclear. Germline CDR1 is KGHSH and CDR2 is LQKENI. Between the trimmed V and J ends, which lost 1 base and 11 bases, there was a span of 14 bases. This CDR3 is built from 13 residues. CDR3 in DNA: TGTGCCAGCTCACCACAAGCCCTCTCCCGGGCTTTCTTT. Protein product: CASSPQALSRAFF.

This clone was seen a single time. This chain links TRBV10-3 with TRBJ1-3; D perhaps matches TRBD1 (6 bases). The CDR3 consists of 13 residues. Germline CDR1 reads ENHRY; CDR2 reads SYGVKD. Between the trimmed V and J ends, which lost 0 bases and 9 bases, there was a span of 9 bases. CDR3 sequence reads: CAISESGGGTIYF. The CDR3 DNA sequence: TGTGCCATCAGTGAGTCTGGAGGGGGCACCATATATTTT.

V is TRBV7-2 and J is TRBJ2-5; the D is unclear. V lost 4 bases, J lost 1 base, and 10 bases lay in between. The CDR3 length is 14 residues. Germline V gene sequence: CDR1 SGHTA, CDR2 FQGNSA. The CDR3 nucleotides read TGTGCCAGCAGCTATATATTACCCCAAGAGACCCAGTACTTC. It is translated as CASSYILPQETQYF. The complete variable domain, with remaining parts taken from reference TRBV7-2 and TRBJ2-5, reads GAGVSQSPSNKVTEKGKDVELRCDPISGHTALYWYRQSLGQGLEFLIYFQGNSAPDKSGLPSDRFSAERTGGSVSTLTIQRTQQEDSAVYLCASSYILPQETQYFGPGTRLLVL.

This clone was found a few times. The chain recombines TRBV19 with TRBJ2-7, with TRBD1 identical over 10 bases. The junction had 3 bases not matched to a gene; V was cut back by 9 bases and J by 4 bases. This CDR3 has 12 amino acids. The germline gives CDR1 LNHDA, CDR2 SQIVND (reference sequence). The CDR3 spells CASGQGGYEQYF. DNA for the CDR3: TGTGCCAGCGGACAGGGGGGGTACGAGCAGTACTTC.